This TCR beta chain comes out of a study of shared clonotypes between healthy human individuals. Study at large: For every donor, three CD4 naive, three CD4 memory, two CD8 naive and one CD8 memory plates were used.

Study conclusions and caveats: Although depth was large, rarefaction showed that sequencing of the sorted subsets was incomplete.

This clone was observed a single time. The antigen is unknown. Several immunoSEQ plates received, in even portions, the genomic DNA of each subset. TCRdb's copy holds only in-frame clones and misses some; the assay was immunoSEQ multiplex PCR. The sample includes 760,000 or so clones, around 96% of them seen just once. Naive CD8 isolation took CD45RO-negative cells positively selected for CCR7 and excluded terminally differentiated effector memory CD45RA+ cells. Between the trimmed V and J ends, which lost 6 bases and 0 bases, there was a span of 12 bases. The CDR3 loop spans 15 amino acids. From germline, CDR1 is SNHLY and CDR2 FYNNEI.

This chain joins TRBV2 and TRBJ1-3, with D perhaps TRBD1 (5 bases). The specimen sequenced was naive CD8+ T cells sorted from blood. The source of this sequence is a man in his thirties or forties in good health. The CDR3 DNA reads as TGTGCCAGCAGCGACGACGGACACTCTGGAAACACCATATATTTT. Its translation: CASSDDGHSGNTIYF.